This entry lists 18 T cell receptor beta chains sequenced from one sample in a study of T cell responses to AZD1222 COVID-19 vaccine (dated by TCRdb to the early 2020s). The time point tag for this specimen amounts to: baseline before first vaccination. Receptors were amplified or captured by the immunoSEQ multiplex PCR assay. TCRdb took over this immuneACCESS table, retaining in-frame rearrangements with V and J assigned. Such tables are incomplete; in checked studies, under half of the missing clones stem from an unresolved V gene, and the remainder is unexplained. This sample comprises under 150,000 clones, approximately 90% of them detected only once. The ten largest clones take up 5.2% of the sample. The sample here was peripheral blood, taken on day 0 of AZD1222 vaccination. The receptors here all came from an adult in good health.

This chain uses TRBV7-3 with TRBJ2-2; tentative D call: TRBD1 (6 bases). The germline gives CDR1 SGHTA, CDR2 FQGTGA. The V end was cut by 9 bases, the J end by 4 bases, with 12 bases between. CDR3 length equals 13 residues. Here the CDR3 DNA reads TGTGCCAGTCAGACAGGAGCCACCGGGGAGCTGTTTTTT. This translates into CASQTGATGELFF.

This CDR3 is CASSLRSGGRDTQYF. In DNA form, the CDR3 reads TGTGCCAGCAGCTTAAGGTCGGGAGGCAGAGATACGCAGTATTTT. The chain is built from TRBV7-8 and TRBJ2-3; the match to TRBD2 covers 7 bases. There are 15 residues in the CDR3. J gave up 5 bases and V 2 bases, and 7 bases lay outside the gene matches. CDR1 SGHVS and CDR2 FQNEAQ come from the germline V gene.

V is TRBV19 and J is TRBJ2-2; 7 nucleotides line up with TRBD2. V shed 4 bases, J shed 7 bases, and the junction held 9 bases outside the gene matches. The CDR3 is 15 residues long. Germline V CDR1 and CDR2: LNHDA, SQIVND (reference sequence). The CDR3 loop reads CASSTPGTGGGELFF. CDR3 coding DNA: TGTGCCAGTAGTACGCCCGGGACGGGAGGCGGGGAGCTGTTTTTT.

The genes are TRBV7-2 and TRBJ2-5; 8 bases agree with TRBD1. Germline trimming cut 5 bases from V and 6 bases from J; bases unmatched to any gene: 14. The CDR3 sequence is 16 residues long. Per germline, CDR1 SGHTA and CDR2 FQGNSA. CDR3 sequence: CASSPDARTGRQTQYF. The CDR3 DNA reads TGTGCCAGCAGCCCCGACGCAAGGACAGGGAGGCAGACCCAGTACTTC.

This rearrangement joins TRBV18 to TRBJ1-5; 8 nucleotides agree with TRBD1. The CDR3 spans 16 residues. Germline V gene sequence: CDR1 KGHSH, CDR2 LQKENI. J lost 3 bases, V lost 8 bases, and 12 bases had no gene match. In nucleotides, the CDR3 is TGTGCCAGCCTTTTTTCCCGACAGGGGAACAATCAGCCCCAGCATTTT. Translated, it gives CASLFSRQGNNQPQHF. The full variable domain, with the rest looked up from reference TRBV18 and TRBJ1-5, is NAGVMQNPRHLVRRRGQEARLRCSPMKGHSHVYWYRQLPEEGLKFMVYLQKENIIDESGMPKERFSAEFPKEGPSILRIQQVVRGDSAAYFCASLFSRQGNNQPQHFGDGTRLSIL.

V is TRBV5-1 and J is TRBJ1-1; 11 bases are a match to TRBD1. Trimming took 0 bases from V and 6 from J; bases not matched to a gene: 1. The CDR3 has 14 amino acids. Germline CDR1 SGHRS, CDR2 YFSETQ. CDR3 bases: TGCGCCAGCAGCTTGGTGGGACAGGGGGCTGAAGCTTTCTTT. Translating it yields CASSLVGQGAEAFF.

The chain combines TRBV5-4 with TRBJ2-5; possible D gene TRBD2, 7 bases. The CDR3 is 15 amino acids. The V and J ends lost 2 bases and 2 bases respectively, with 13 bases between them. CDR1 is SGHNT and CDR2 is YYREEE in the germline V gene (reference sequence). The CDR3 DNA reads as TGTGCCAGCAGCTTAAGGGGGGGGGCGCAAGAGACCCAGTACTTC. As protein: CASSLRGGAQETQYF.

The chain is built from TRBV6-2 or TRBV6-3 and TRBJ1-5, with a tentative D call TRBD1 (5 bases). Per germline, CDR1 MNHEY and CDR2 SVGEGT. The CDR3 is made up of 18 amino acids. Trimming removed 1 base from V and 2 bases from J, with 18 bases in between. CDR3 coding DNA: TGTGCCAGCAGTTACTTTGCCCCCAGGAAACAGGGCAATCAGCCCCAGCATTTT. It codes for CASSYFAPRKQGNQPQHF.

The rearrangement uses TRBV15 and TRBJ2-2; 10 bases align to TRBD2. The J segment lost 5 bases and the V segment lost 2 bases, leaving 8 bases of the junction unmatched. The CDR3 loop spans 17 amino acids. Germline-derived CDR1 and CDR2 are LNHNV and YYDKDF (reference sequence). The CDR3 is CATSRPGLAARTGELFF. CDR3 coding DNA: TGTGCCACCAGCAGACCCGGACTAGCGGCTCGTACCGGGGAGCTGTTTTTT.

V gene TRBV5-1 combines with J gene TRBJ2-2; D gene uncertain. V was shortened by 4 bases and J by 0 bases, with 7 bases between the two germline ends. CDR1 SGHRS and CDR2 YFSETQ come from the germline V gene. The CDR3 spans 14 residues. In nucleotides, the CDR3 is TGCGCCAGCAGCCTCACAACGAACACCGGGGAGCTGTTTTTT. This gives the protein CASSLTTNTGELFF.

The rearrangement links TRBV28 to TRBJ2-3; TRBD2 aligns across 7 bases. This CDR3 is built from 15 residues. The ends lost 2 bases at V and 6 bases at J; junction bases unmatched: 8. CDR1 and CDR2 from the germline V gene are MDHEN and SYDVKM. CDR3 DNA sequence: TGTGCCAGCAGTTTAAGTACGGGGACTAAGGATACGCAGTATTTT. It codes for CASSLSTGTKDTQYF.

The J gene is TRBJ2-1, the V gene TRBV7-2; D unresolved. Trimming took 4 bases from V and 1 from J, leaving 17 bases between them. Germline CDR1 reads SGHTA; CDR2 reads FQGNSA. The CDR3 is 17 residues long. CDR3 amino acids: CASSSRTSTLSYNEQFF. CDR3 sequence (DNA): TGTGCCAGCAGCTCTAGGACCAGCACTCTGTCCTACAATGAGCAGTTCTTC.

This sequence joins TRBV7-8 and TRBJ1-1; D gene unclear. From germline, CDR1 is SGHVS and CDR2 FQNEAQ. CDR3 length: 16 residues. Deletions cut 0 bases from V and 0 bases from J, with 11 bases between. CDR3 in DNA: TGTGCCAGCAGCTTAGCTCATCCCCCGATGAACACTGAAGCTTTCTTT. This encodes CASSLAHPPMNTEAFF.

V and J are TRBV6-5 and TRBJ1-2, with 9 bases identical to TRBD1. V shed 5 bases and J 6 bases; nucleotides not matched to a gene: 4. The CDR3 contains 13 residues. CDR1 and CDR2 from the germline V gene are MNHEY and SVGAGI. Here the CDR3 DNA reads TGTGCCAGCAGTCCCGGGACAGGGAATGGCTACACCTTC. As protein: CASSPGTGNGYTF.

The chain combines TRBV6-1 with TRBJ1-3; 10 bases fit TRBD1. Trimming removed 4 bases from V and 3 bases from J; junction bases left unmatched: 6. This CDR3 is built from 16 residues. Germline assignment: CDR1 MNHNS and CDR2 SASEGT. CDR3 DNA sequence: TGTGCCAGCAGTGGACAGGGGGCACAGGTTGGAAACACCATATATTTT. Translation: CASSGQGAQVGNTIYF.

The chain has TRBV5-6 and TRBJ1-1; no firm D call. The germline V and J ends were trimmed by 5 bases and 11 bases, with 19 bases remaining between them. Germline lookup yields CDR1 SGHDT and CDR2 YYEEEE. CDR3 size: 13 residues. The chain's CDR3 is CASRRSGANWAFF. The CDR3 DNA reads TGTGCCAGCAGGCGATCTGGTGCGAACTGGGCTTTCTTT.

CDR3 nucleotides: TGTGCCAGCAGCTCAATACAGGGAAGGGGTCAGCCCCAGCATTTT. Residues: CASSSIQGRGQPQHF. The chain employs TRBV7-2 and TRBJ1-5, with D maybe TRBD1 (6 bases). The CDR3 has 15 residues. Trimming removed 4 bases from V and 6 bases from J, with 16 bases in between. Germline V gene data show CDR1 as SGHTA and CDR2 as FQGNSA.

V is TRBV27 and J is TRBJ1-2; a possible D gene is TRBD1 (5 bases). This CDR3 is 13 amino acids long. V shed 2 bases and J shed 4 bases, with 8 bases lying between them. Looked up from germline, CDR1 is MNHEY and CDR2 is SMNVEV (reference sequence). CDR3 sequence (DNA): TGTGCCAGCAGTTTAGCAGGGCGCTATGGCTACACCTTC. Protein: CASSLAGRYGYTF.